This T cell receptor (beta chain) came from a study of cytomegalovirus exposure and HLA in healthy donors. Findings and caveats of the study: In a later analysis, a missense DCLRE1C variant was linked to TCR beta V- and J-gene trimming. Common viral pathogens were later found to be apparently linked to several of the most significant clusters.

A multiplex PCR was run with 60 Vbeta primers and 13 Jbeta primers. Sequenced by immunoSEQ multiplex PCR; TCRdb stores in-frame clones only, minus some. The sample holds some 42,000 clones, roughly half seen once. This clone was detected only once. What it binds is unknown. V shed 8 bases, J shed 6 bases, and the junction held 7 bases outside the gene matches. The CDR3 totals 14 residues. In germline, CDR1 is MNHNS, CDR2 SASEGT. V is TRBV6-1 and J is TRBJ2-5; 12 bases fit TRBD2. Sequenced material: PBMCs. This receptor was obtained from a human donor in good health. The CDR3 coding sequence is TGTGCCAGCGGGTCTAGCGGGGGGGCGAAGACCCAGTACTTC. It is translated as CASGSSGGAKTQYF.